A single sample gave rise to the 29 T cell receptor beta chains below, sequenced in a study of cytomegalovirus exposure and HLA in healthy donors listed by TCRdb under 2017. The library came from the immunoSEQ multiplex PCR assay. A mixture of 60 forward primers for TCR Vbeta segments and 13 reverse primers for TCR Jbeta segments was used in the multiplex PCR. This is the immuneACCESS table as TCRdb keeps it, with only in-frame sequences that have V and J called. A part of the clones is gone; compared with another copy, unresolved V genes explain less than half, and the rest is unexplained. A total of just over 95,000 clones appear in this sample, roughly 71% of them only once. 4.9% of the sample belongs to the ten largest clones. Sequencing was performed on PBMCs. The origin of the receptors is a woman in her thirties or forties in good health and CMV-seronegative.

J is TRBJ2-5 and V is TRBV5-1, with D unclear. Germline loops: CDR1 SGHRS, CDR2 YFSETQ. The CDR3 extends over 11 amino acids. Deletions cut 4 bases from V and 7 bases from J, with 8 bases between. CDR3 residues: CASSEERTQYF. Here the CDR3 DNA reads TGCGCCAGCAGCGAGGAGCGGACCCAGTACTTC.

The gene calls are TRBV7-2 and TRBJ2-2; D remains unclear. Between the trimmed V and J ends, which lost 5 bases and 4 bases, there was a span of 14 bases. Germline-derived CDR1 and CDR2 are SGHTA and FQGNSA. The CDR3 extends over 15 amino acids. For the CDR3, the DNA is TGTGCCAGCAGCCAAGTACTCTCGGGCACCGGGGAGCTGTTTTTT. Translated, it gives CASSQVLSGTGELFF. The variable domain in full, with the rest retrieved from reference TRBV7-2 and TRBJ2-2, is GAGVSQSPSNKVTEKGKDVELRCDPISGHTALYWYRQSLGQGLEFLIYFQGNSAPDKSGLPSDRFSAERTGGSVSTLTIQRTQQEDSAVYLCASSQVLSGTGELFFGEGSRLTVL.

This clone was recorded once. This rearrangement joins TRBV12-2 to TRBJ2-7; the table's TRBD1 call for D was not verified on the DNA. TRBV12-2 is given as a pseudogene. The CDR3 is 11 residues long. CDR3 coding DNA: TGTGCAAGTCGCGACATTAGCGAGCAGTACTTC. Its translation: CASRDISEQYF.

This sequence joins TRBV5-4 and TRBJ2-7, with D maybe TRBD2 (5 bases). CDR1 is SGHNT and CDR2 is YYREEE in the germline V gene (reference sequence). V dropped 9 bases and J dropped 0 bases, with 16 bases sitting between them. The CDR3 is 14 residues long. The CDR3, as DNA: TGTGCCACCTCCTTCCGGGATCCCTCCTACGAGCAGTACTTC. This codes for CATSFRDPSYEQYF.

This chain joins TRBV6-5 and TRBJ1-2, with a weak D call TRBD1 (6 bases). V was cut by 7 bases and J by 5 bases, with 17 bases left in between. Per the germline V gene, CDR1 is MNHEY and CDR2 is SVGAGI. The CDR3 is 14 amino acids. The CDR3 sequence: CASTSVGGGYGYTF. CDR3 DNA sequence: TGTGCCAGCACCTCCGTAGGGGGAGGGTATGGCTACACCTTC.

This chain uses TRBV7-3 with TRBJ1-2, with 10 nucleotides matching TRBD1. Germline V gene data show CDR1 as SGHTA and CDR2 as FQGTGA. CDR3 size: 16 residues. With 5 bases clipped from V and 5 bases from J, the junction kept 11 bases outside the gene matches. The CDR3 protein is CASSENPGTGEYGYTF. The CDR3 nucleotides read TGTGCCAGCAGCGAAAATCCCGGGACAGGGGAATATGGCTACACCTTC.

The chain carries TRBV15 and TRBJ1-5, with 9 bases aligning to TRBD1. CDR1 and CDR2 from the germline V gene are LNHNV and YYDKDF (reference sequence). The CDR3 consists of 15 residues. V was clipped by 0 bases and J by 7 bases; unmatched bases: 4. In DNA, the CDR3 is TGTGCCACCAGCAGAGATACAGGGGGCGGCCAGCCCCAGCATTTT. It codes for CATSRDTGGGQPQHF.

The chain recombines TRBV19 with TRBJ1-2; the D gene is possibly TRBD1 (6 bases). With 9 bases removed from V and 4 bases from J, the gap between germline ends came to 21 bases. In germline, CDR1 is LNHDA, CDR2 SQIVND (reference sequence). The CDR3 is 15 residues long. The CDR3 sequence is CASQGSSRDTYGYTF. DNA of the CDR3: TGTGCCAGCCAGGGTAGCTCACGGGACACCTATGGCTACACCTTC.

Regarding this clone: Other DNA sequences within the sample encode an identical CDR3. The chain recombines TRBV2 with TRBJ2-7; 9 bases align to TRBD1. Losses at the gene ends were 5 bases for V and 0 bases for J; bases not matched to a gene: 2. This CDR3 contains 14 residues. Germline values: CDR1 SNHLY, CDR2 FYNNEI. The CDR3 DNA is TGTGCCAGCAGTCAGACAGGGGGCTCCTACGAGCAGTACTTC. Its protein product is CASSQTGGSYEQYF.

The chain employs TRBV5-1 and TRBJ2-1, with 13 bases lining up with TRBD2. Per the germline V gene, CDR1 is SGHRS and CDR2 is YFSETQ. CDR3 length equals 15 residues. Trimming removed 6 bases from V and 6 bases from J; junction bases left unmatched: 6. CDR3 sequence: CASMVTSGGGNEQFF. The DNA for the CDR3 is TGCGCCAGCATGGTCACTAGCGGGGGGGGCAATGAGCAGTTCTTC.

The chain joins TRBV6-5 to TRBJ1-1; D gene uncertain. The V gene's germline CDR1 is MNHEY and CDR2 SVGAGI. CDR3 length equals 15 residues. V lost 0 bases to trimming and J lost 5 bases, with 13 bases between them. For the CDR3, the DNA is TGTGCCAGCAGTTACTCGGGAGGGAGAAGAACTGAAGCTTTCTTT. It encodes CASSYSGGRRTEAFF.

The chain combines TRBV7-2 with TRBJ1-5; 8 nucleotides match TRBD1. J was trimmed by 1 base and V by 4 bases; bases with no gene match: 9. Germline V CDR1 and CDR2: SGHTA, FQGNSA. The CDR3 totals 17 residues. DNA for the CDR3: TGTGCCAGCAGCTCTCCCGAGGACAGGGCCAGCAATCAGCCCCAGCATTTT. Protein product: CASSSPEDRASNQPQHF.

The chain links TRBV7-6 to TRBJ2-7; no clear D. Germline lookup yields CDR1 SGHVS and CDR2 FNYEAQ. This CDR3 has 14 residues. V shed 1 base and J shed 0 bases, with 7 bases lying between them. The CDR3 region has the DNA TGTGCCAGCAGCTTAGTGGCCAACTCCTACGAGCAGTACTTC. It specifies CASSLVANSYEQYF.

The chain links TRBV4-3 to TRBJ1-6, with D unclear. This CDR3 has 14 amino acids. V was clipped by 0 bases and J by 13 bases, with 13 bases between them. Germline V gives CDR1 LGHNA, CDR2 YSLEER. CDR3 in amino acids: CASSQDEGVSPLHF. As DNA, the CDR3 is TGCGCCAGCAGCCAAGATGAGGGTGTCTCGCCCCTCCACTTT.

This clone was observed a single time. The chain joins TRBV7-2 to TRBJ1-1; tentatively, D is TRBD1 (6 bases). Trimming shortened V by 5 bases and J by 6 bases, and 13 bases separated the two germline ends. Germline V CDR1 and CDR2: SGHTA, FQGNSA. The CDR3 runs to 13 residues. In nucleotides, the CDR3 is TGTGCCAGCAGCCCACACAGGGTTGCTGAAGCTTTCTTT. This gives the protein CASSPHRVAEAFF.

J is TRBJ1-4 and V is TRBV7-2, with 7 bases lining up with TRBD1. This CDR3 has 16 residues. Germline trimming cut 3 bases from V and 2 bases from J; bases unmatched to any gene: 6. CDR1 is SGHTA, CDR2 FQGNSA, per germline. As DNA, the CDR3 is TGTGCCAGCAGCTTGGGGACAGTGAGGACTAATGAAAAACTGTTTTTT. As protein: CASSLGTVRTNEKLFF.

V gene TRBV4-1 combines with J gene TRBJ1-4; D is unresolved. The V gene's germline CDR1 is MGHRA and CDR2 YSYEKL. The V and J ends lost 7 bases and 0 bases respectively, with 15 bases between them. CDR3 length: 16 amino acids. The CDR3 region is CASTPRDAATNEKLFF. The CDR3 region has the DNA TGCGCCAGCACCCCCAGAGATGCGGCAACTAATGAAAAACTGTTTTTT.

V usage is TRBV6-6 and J usage is TRBJ1-2; no definite D call. With 6 bases removed from V and 4 bases from J, the gap between germline ends came to 18 bases. The CDR3 has 15 amino acids. The germline V gene has CDR1 MNHNY and CDR2 SVGAGI (reference sequence). Here the CDR3 DNA reads TGTGCCAGCAGCAAAAAGGCGGGCGGCGCCTATGGCTACACCTTC. Translated: CASSKKAGGAYGYTF.

The chain recombines TRBV7-9 with TRBJ1-6; 8 bases are a match to TRBD1. Per germline, CDR1 SEHNR and CDR2 FQNEAQ (reference sequence). V dropped 5 bases and J dropped 7; count of bases not matched to a gene: 19. The CDR3 has 19 residues. The CDR3 region is CASSHLPGQAGTFNSPLHF. CDR3 in DNA: TGTGCCAGCAGCCACCTACCGGGACAGGCGGGGACTTTCAATTCACCCCTCCACTTT.

As concerns this clone: This sample includes further DNA sequences coding for the same CDR3. In DNA, the CDR3 is TGTGCCAGCAGCCCCAAATTCGGACAGGGGAACTATGGCTACACCTTC. Protein sequence: CASSPKFGQGNYGYTF. V is TRBV7-9 and J is TRBJ1-2; TRBD1 matches 9 bases. The CDR3 contains 16 residues. The V gene's germline CDR1 is SEHNR and CDR2 FQNEAQ (reference sequence). The ends lost 5 bases at V and 2 bases at J; junction bases unmatched: 9.

This clone occurred once. Other DNA sequences within the sample encode an identical CDR3. Here the CDR3 reads CASSPGQSYEQYF. The CDR3 DNA reads TGTGCCAGCTCACCGGGACAATCCTACGAGCAGTACTTC. The chain carries TRBV18 and TRBJ2-7; D may be TRBD1 (6 bases). Germline assignment: CDR1 KGHSH and CDR2 LQKENI. This CDR3 spans 13 amino acids. V was trimmed by 3 bases and J by 1 base, leaving 7 bases between them.

This chain joins TRBV6-1 and TRBJ1-5; possibly TRBD1 for D (6 bases). CDR3 size: 15 residues. Trimming pared 3 bases from V and 1 base from J, leaving 10 bases between. Germline CDR1 is MNHNS and CDR2 is SASEGT. CDR3 residues: CASSDWTESNQPQHF. The CDR3 nucleotides are TGTGCCAGCAGTGATTGGACAGAGAGCAATCAGCCCCAGCATTTT.

The J gene is TRBJ2-6, the V gene TRBV7-2; D unclear. Trimming took off 3 bases at V and 4 bases at J, with 10 bases between the two ends. Germline V gives CDR1 SGHTA, CDR2 FQGNSA. The CDR3 is 15 amino acids. The CDR3 bases are TGTGCCAGCAGCTTCTCCCAGGTGGGGGCCAACGTCCTGACTTTC. The encoded protein is CASSFSQVGANVLTF.

This clone was seen a handful of times. Other DNA sequences in the sample encode the same CDR3. The rearrangement links TRBV6-5 to TRBJ2-5, with 9 bases that match TRBD2. After removal of 0 bases from V and 4 bases from J, the junction contained 3 bases not matched to a gene. This CDR3 contains 15 residues. CDR1 and CDR2 (germline): MNHEY, SVGAGI. CDR3 sequence: CASSYSLAGRETQYF. CDR3 sequence (DNA): TGTGCCAGCAGTTACTCTCTAGCGGGGAGAGAGACCCAGTACTTC.

The chain recombines TRBV29-1 with TRBJ2-2, with TRBD2 matching over 11 bases. V lost 7 bases to trimming and J lost 3 bases; unmatched junction nucleotides: 7. The germline V gene encodes CDR1 SQVTM and CDR2 ANQGSEA. The CDR3 contains 15 residues. The CDR3 DNA is TGCAGCGCTATTCTAGCGGGGGGCTACACCGGGGAGCTGTTTTTT. This sequence encodes CSAILAGGYTGELFF.

The chain links TRBV18 to TRBJ1-2; D gene unclear. CDR1 KGHSH and CDR2 LQKENI come from the germline V gene. The CDR3 is 13 amino acids. V was shortened by 3 bases and J by 9 bases, with 14 bases between the two germline ends. The DNA for the CDR3 is TGTGCCAGCTCACCGCTGTCGGCGGATAGCTACACCTTC. It encodes CASSPLSADSYTF.

This chain links TRBV5-1 with TRBJ2-1; 7 positions agree with TRBD1. In germline, CDR1 is SGHRS, CDR2 YFSETQ. This CDR3 comprises 16 residues. V trimming: 4 bases; J trimming: 9 bases; junction bases outside the gene matches: 16. DNA of the CDR3: TGCGCCAGCAGCAAAACAGGGGACCCTATTTCGGGTGAGCAGTTCTTC. Protein: CASSKTGDPISGEQFF. The full variable domain, rest sourced from reference TRBV5-1 and TRBJ2-1, is KAGVTQTPRYLIKTRGQQVTLSCSPISGHRSVSWYQQTPGQGLQFLFEYFSETQRNKGNFPGRFSGRQFSNSRSEMNVSTLELGDSALYLCASSKTGDPISGEQFFGPGTRLTVL.

This clone turned up a few times. The V and J genes are TRBV11-2 and TRBJ1-1; D is possibly TRBD1 (6 bases). This CDR3 contains 15 residues. Germline loops: CDR1 SGHAT, CDR2 FQNNGV. The ends were cut back, 4 bases at V and 3 bases at J, with 15 bases in the middle. CDR3 amino acids: CASSSYTGWDTEAFF. DNA of the CDR3: TGTGCCAGCAGCTCGTACACAGGGTGGGACACTGAAGCTTTCTTT.

The chain is built from TRBV6-4 and TRBJ2-1; the match to TRBD2 covers 10 bases. The CDR3 loop spans 16 amino acids. Germline V gene lookup returns CDR1 MRHNA and CDR2 SNTAGT. Trimming removed 5 bases from V and 0 bases from J; junction bases left unmatched: 4. CDR3 amino acids: CASSTSGASSYNEQFF. The DNA for the CDR3 is TGTGCCAGCAGTACTAGCGGGGCCAGCTCCTACAATGAGCAGTTCTTC.